This T cell receptor beta chain was sequenced for a study of blood T cell repertoires in COVID-19. This CDR3 comprises 13 residues. Germline V CDR1 and CDR2: SQVTM, ANQGSEA. V lost 7 bases and J lost 5, with 15 bases in between. Using immunoSEQ multiplex PCR, the repertoire was profiled, and TCRdb retains in-frame clones only, with some absent. The sample lists about 160,000 clones, about 90% occurring once. Seattle cases were enrolled at active infection and followed longitudinally. The chain carries TRBV29-1 and TRBJ2-1; TRBD1 is a possible D gene (5 bases). The sequence derives from a young man with COVID-19, enrolled during active disease. The sample taken for sequencing was peripheral blood. The CDR3 spells CSGGYGGNNEQFF. CDR3 coding DNA: TGCAGCGGGGGCTATGGCGGTAACAATGAGCAGTTCTTC.